This TCR beta chain was identified in a study of cytomegalovirus exposure and HLA in healthy donors. Study outcomes and limitations: Productive status was seen about 87% or about 30% of the time for most TCR beta V segments in an earlier analysis. Some TCR beta chains (roughly 150 of them) were listed as cytomegalovirus-associated.

The PCR had 60 Vbeta and 13 Jbeta primers. Sequenced by immunoSEQ multiplex PCR; TCRdb stores in-frame clones only, minus some. The profile shows roughly 110,000 clones, around three quarters of them singletons. Concerning this clone itself: What it recognizes is unknown.

There are 14 residues in the CDR3. V dropped 2 bases and J dropped 8 bases, with 15 bases sitting between them. The germline gives CDR1 MNHNY, CDR2 SVGAGI (reference sequence). The origin of this receptor is a man aged 25 to 40 in good health and CMV-seropositive. The material sequenced was PBMCs. This chain joins TRBV6-6 and TRBJ1-2, with a weak D call TRBD1 (6 bases). The CDR3 nucleotides are TGTGCCAGCAGTTACCCTGACAGGATTCGGGGCTACACCTTC. Translation: CASSYPDRIRGYTF.